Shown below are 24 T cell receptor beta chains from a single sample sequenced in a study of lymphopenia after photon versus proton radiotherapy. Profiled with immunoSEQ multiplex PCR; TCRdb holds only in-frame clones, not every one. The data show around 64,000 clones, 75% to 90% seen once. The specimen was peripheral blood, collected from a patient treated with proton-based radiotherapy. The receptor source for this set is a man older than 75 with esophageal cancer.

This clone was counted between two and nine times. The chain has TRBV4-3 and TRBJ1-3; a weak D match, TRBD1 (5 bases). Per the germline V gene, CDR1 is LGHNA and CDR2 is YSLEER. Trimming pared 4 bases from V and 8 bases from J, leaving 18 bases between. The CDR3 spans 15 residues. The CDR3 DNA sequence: TGCGCCAGCAGCCTAGAAGGGAGAGGGGCGGACACCATATATTTT. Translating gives CASSLEGRGADTIYF.

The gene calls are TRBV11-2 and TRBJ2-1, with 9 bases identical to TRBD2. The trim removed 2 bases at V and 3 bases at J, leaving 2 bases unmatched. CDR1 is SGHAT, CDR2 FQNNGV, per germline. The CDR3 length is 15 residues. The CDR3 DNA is TGTGCCAGCAGCTTACGGACTAGCGTCTACAATGAGCAGTTCTTC. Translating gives CASSLRTSVYNEQFF.

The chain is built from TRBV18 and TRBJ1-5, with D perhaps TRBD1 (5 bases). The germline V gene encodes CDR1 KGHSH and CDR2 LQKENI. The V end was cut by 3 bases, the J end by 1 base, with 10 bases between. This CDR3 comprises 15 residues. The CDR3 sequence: CASSPRGLSNQPQHF. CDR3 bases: TGTGCCAGCTCACCGAGGGGTTTGAGCAATCAGCCCCAGCATTTT.

The CDR3, as DNA: TGTGCCTGGGGGACTAGCGGAGCCCCCGAGCAGTACTTC. Translating it yields CAWGTSGAPEQYF. The rearrangement joins TRBV30 to TRBJ2-7; TRBD2 agrees at 11 bases. In germline, CDR1 is GTSNPN, CDR2 SVGIG (reference sequence). With V trimmed by 5 bases and J by 6 bases, 6 bases remained unmatched. The CDR3 extends over 13 amino acids.

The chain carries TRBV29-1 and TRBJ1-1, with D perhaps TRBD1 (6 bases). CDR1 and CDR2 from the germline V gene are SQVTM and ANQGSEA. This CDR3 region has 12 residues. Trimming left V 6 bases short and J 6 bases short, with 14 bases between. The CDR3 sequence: CSVGGPSAEAFF. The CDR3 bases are TGCAGCGTCGGGGGGCCGAGTGCTGAAGCTTTCTTT.

DNA of the CDR3: TGTGCCACCAGCAGAGGGGGACAGGGGTTGGGTGAAAAACTGTTTTTT. Protein product: CATSRGGQGLGEKLFF. The V call is TRBV15, the J call TRBJ1-4; 10 positions match TRBD1. The CDR3 is made up of 16 amino acids. V lost 1 base and J lost 7; bases outside the gene matches: 6. Germline CDR1 and CDR2: LNHNV and YYDKDF (reference sequence).

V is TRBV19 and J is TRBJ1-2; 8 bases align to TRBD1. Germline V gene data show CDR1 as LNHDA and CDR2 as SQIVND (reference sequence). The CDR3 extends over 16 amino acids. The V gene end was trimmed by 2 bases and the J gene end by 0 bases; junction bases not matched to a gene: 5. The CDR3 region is CASSIRGQDPNYGYTF. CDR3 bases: TGTGCCAGTAGTATAAGGGGACAGGACCCTAACTATGGCTACACCTTC.

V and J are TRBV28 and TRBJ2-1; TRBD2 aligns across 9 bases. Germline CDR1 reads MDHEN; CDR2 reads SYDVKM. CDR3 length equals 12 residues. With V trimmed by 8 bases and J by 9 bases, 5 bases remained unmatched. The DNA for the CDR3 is TGTGCCAGCGGCTATAGCGGGAGTGAGCAGTTCTTC. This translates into CASGYSGSEQFF.

The CDR3, as DNA: TGTGCCAGCAGCCCCCGGGGCTCCTTGGACTCCGAAGCTTTCTTT. Protein sequence: CASSPRGSLDSEAFF. J is TRBJ1-1 and V is TRBV9, with D possibly TRBD1 on 5 matching bases. CDR1 is SGDLS and CDR2 is YYNGEE in the germline V gene. The CDR3 has 15 amino acids. Trimming took off 4 bases at V and 8 bases at J, with 21 bases between the two ends.

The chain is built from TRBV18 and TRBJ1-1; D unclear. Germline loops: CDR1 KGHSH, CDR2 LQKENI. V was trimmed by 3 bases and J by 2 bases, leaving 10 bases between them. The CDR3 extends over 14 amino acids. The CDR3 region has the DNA TGTGCCAGCTCACCCCTGCGGGGAAACACTGAAGCTTTCTTT. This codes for CASSPLRGNTEAFF.

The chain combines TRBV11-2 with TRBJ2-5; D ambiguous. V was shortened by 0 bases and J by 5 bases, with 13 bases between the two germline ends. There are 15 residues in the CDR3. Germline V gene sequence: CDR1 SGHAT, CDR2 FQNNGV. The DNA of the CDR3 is TGTGCCAGCAGCTTAGACCTGGGTTACGGGGAGACCCAGTACTTC. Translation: CASSLDLGYGETQYF. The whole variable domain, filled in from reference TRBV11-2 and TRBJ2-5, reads EAGVAQSPRYKIIEKRQSVAFWCNPISGHATLYWYQQILGQGPKLLIQFQNNGVVDDSQLPKDRFSAERLKGVDSTLKIQPAKLEDSAVYLCASSLDLGYGETQYFGPGTRLLVL.

The CDR3 DNA is TGCGCCAGCAGCTTGGAACTTAGGGGTGTGGGCTACACCTTC. It encodes CASSLELRGVGYTF. The rearrangement links TRBV5-1 to TRBJ1-2; a weak D match, TRBD1 (5 bases). V was pared by 0 bases and J by 8 bases, with 14 bases between. Germline V gene sequence: CDR1 SGHRS, CDR2 YFSETQ. This CDR3 comprises 14 residues.

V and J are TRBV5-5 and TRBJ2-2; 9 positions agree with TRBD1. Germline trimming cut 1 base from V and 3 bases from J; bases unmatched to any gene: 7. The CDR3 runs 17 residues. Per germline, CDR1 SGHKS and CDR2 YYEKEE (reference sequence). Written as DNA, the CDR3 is TGTGCCAGCAGCTTGTACGGGACAGGGATGGACACCGGGGAGCTGTTTTTT. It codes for CASSLYGTGMDTGELFF.

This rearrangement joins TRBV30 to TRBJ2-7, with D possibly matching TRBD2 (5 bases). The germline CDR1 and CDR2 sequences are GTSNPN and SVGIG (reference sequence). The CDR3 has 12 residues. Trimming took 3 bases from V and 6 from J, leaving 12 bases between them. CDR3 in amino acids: CAWSEKRGEQYF. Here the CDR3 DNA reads TGTGCCTGGAGCGAAAAACGGGGCGAGCAGTACTTC.

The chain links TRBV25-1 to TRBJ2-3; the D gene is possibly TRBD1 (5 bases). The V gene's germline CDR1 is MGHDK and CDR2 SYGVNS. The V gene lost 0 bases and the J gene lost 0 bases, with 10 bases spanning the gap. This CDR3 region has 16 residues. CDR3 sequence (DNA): TGTGCCAGCAGTGAATATATAACAGGAAGCACAGATACGCAGTATTTT. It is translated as CASSEYITGSTDTQYF.

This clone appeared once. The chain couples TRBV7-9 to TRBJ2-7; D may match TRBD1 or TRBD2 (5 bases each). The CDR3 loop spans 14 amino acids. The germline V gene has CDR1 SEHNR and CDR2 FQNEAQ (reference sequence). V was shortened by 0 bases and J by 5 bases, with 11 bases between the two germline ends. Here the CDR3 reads CASSLARGVHEQYF. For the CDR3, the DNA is TGTGCCAGCAGCTTAGCCAGAGGGGTCCACGAGCAGTACTTC.

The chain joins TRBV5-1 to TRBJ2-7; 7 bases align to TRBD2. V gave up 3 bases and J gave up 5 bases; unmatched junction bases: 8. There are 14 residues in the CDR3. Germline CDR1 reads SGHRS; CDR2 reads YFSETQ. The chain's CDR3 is CASSSTGGSHEQYF. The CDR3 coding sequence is TGCGCCAGCAGCTCGACCGGGGGGAGCCACGAGCAGTACTTC. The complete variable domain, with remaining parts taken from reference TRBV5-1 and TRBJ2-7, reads KAGVTQTPRYLIKTRGQQVTLSCSPISGHRSVSWYQQTPGQGLQFLFEYFSETQRNKGNFPGRFSGRQFSNSRSEMNVSTLELGDSALYLCASSSTGGSHEQYFGPGTRLTVT.

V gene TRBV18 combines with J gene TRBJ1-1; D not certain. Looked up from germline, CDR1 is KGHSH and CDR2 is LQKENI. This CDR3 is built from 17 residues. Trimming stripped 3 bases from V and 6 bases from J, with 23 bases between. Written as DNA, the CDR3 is TGTGCCAGCTCACCGCTTGACTTGGACGGAGAAGCGGCTGAAGCTTTCTTT. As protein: CASSPLDLDGEAAEAFF.

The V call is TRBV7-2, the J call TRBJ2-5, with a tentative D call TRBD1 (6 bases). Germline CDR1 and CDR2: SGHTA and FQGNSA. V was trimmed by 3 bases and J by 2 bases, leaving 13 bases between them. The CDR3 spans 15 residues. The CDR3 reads CASSFQGTRQETQYF. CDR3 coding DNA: TGTGCCAGCAGCTTTCAGGGGACAAGGCAAGAGACCCAGTACTTC. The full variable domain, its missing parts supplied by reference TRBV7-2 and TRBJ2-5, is GAGVSQSPSNKVTEKGKDVELRCDPISGHTALYWYRQSLGQGLEFLIYFQGNSAPDKSGLPSDRFSAERTGGSVSTLTIQRTQQEDSAVYLCASSFQGTRQETQYFGPGTRLLVL.

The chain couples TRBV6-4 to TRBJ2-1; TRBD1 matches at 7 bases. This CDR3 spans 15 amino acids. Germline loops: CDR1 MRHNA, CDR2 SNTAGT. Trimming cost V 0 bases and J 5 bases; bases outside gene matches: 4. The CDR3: CASSDSRGPNNEQFF. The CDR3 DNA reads TGTGCCAGCAGTGACTCGAGGGGGCCTAACAATGAGCAGTTCTTC.

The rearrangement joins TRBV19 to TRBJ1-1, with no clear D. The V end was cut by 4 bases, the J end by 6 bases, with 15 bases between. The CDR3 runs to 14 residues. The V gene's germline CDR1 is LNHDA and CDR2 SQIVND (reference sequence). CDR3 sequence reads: CASSTLLGSAEAFF. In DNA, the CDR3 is TGTGCCAGTAGTACATTATTGGGCAGCGCTGAAGCTTTCTTT.

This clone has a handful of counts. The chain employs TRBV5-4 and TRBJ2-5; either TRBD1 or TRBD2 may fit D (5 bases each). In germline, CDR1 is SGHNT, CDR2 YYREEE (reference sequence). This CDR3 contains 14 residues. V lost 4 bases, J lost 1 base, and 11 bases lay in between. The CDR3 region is CASSDGGTQETQYF. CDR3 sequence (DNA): TGTGCCAGCAGCGACGGTGGGACCCAAGAGACCCAGTACTTC.

The CDR3 spells CASSLGSNSGRPNEKLFF. DNA of the CDR3: TGTGCCAGCAGCTTAGGCTCCAACTCAGGGCGGCCTAATGAAAAACTGTTTTTT. The gene calls are TRBV7-9 and TRBJ1-4, with D possibly matching TRBD1 (5 bases). The CDR3 spans 18 residues. Germline V gene sequence: CDR1 SEHNR, CDR2 FQNEAQ (reference sequence). The V gene lost 1 base and the J gene lost 3 bases, with 18 bases spanning the gap.

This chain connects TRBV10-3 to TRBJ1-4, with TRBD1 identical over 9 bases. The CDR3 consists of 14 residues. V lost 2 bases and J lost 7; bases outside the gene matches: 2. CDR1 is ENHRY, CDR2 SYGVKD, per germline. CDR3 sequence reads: CAISEGDRAEKLFF. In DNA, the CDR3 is TGTGCCATCAGTGAGGGGGACAGGGCTGAAAAACTGTTTTTT.